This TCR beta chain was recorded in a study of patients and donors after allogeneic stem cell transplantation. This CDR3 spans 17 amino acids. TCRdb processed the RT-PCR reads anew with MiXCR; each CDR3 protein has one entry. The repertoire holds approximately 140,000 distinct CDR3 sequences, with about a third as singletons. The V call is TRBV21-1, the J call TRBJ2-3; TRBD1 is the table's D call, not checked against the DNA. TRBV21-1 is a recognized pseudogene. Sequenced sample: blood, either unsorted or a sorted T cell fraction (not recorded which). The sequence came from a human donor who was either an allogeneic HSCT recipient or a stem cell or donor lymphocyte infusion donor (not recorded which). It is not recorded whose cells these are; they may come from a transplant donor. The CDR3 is CASSFDAGIISTDTQYF. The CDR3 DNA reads TGTGCCAGCAGCTTCGACGCCGGGATCATAAGCACAGATACGCAGTATTTT.